Included here is one TCR beta chain sequence, with context. Its antigen is unidentified. The sample comes from a study of T cell responses to AZD1222 COVID-19 vaccine. For the study at large: Pooling covered second doses at about 4 or about 12 weeks.

Study-level points and caveats: Spike-spanning, vaccine-associated CD4 TCRs were dominant at 160-218 and 743-854. In a largely white British group with more females than males, clonal diversity was possibly underestimated. Baseline serostatus was positive in only a handful of AZD1222 recipients.

Germline V CDR1 and CDR2: MRHNA, SNTAGT. CDR3 length equals 13 residues. The ends lost 0 bases at V and 10 bases at J; junction bases unmatched: 0. Measured with immunoSEQ multiplex PCR; TCRdb has only the in-frame clones, and not every one. The repertoire holds some 99,000 clones, with roughly 90% as singletons. Specimen: peripheral blood, collected on day 0 of AZD1222 vaccination. The TCR was taken from an adult in good health. The chain carries TRBV6-4 and TRBJ2-1, with 10 bases fitting TRBD2. CDR3 loop: CASSDSLAGEQFF. In DNA, the CDR3 is TGTGCCAGCAGTGACTCACTAGCGGGAGAGCAGTTCTTC.